The next 4 T cell receptor beta chains were all read from a single sample in a study of shared clonotypes between healthy human individuals. Data came from immunoSEQ multiplex PCR; TCRdb stores just in-frame clones and leaves some out. The profile shows roughly 890,000 clones, roughly 92% of them singletons. CD8 cells classed as naive were CD45RO-negative and positively selected for CCR7, excluding terminally differentiated effector memory CD45RA+ cells. Sequenced sample: naive CD8+ T cells sorted from blood. The receptors stem from a young man in good health.

The J gene is TRBJ1-1, the V gene TRBV2; the D is unclear. V was shortened by 6 bases and J by 5 bases, with 13 bases between the two germline ends. The CDR3 covers 13 residues. Per the germline V gene, CDR1 is SNHLY and CDR2 is FYNNEI. As DNA, the CDR3 is TGTGCCAGCAGGACCCTGGGGTTGACTGAAGCTTTCTTT. It translates to CASRTLGLTEAFF.

The V call is TRBV27, the J call TRBJ2-7; TRBD1 matches at 7 bases. The V gene end was trimmed by 5 bases and the J gene end by 3 bases; junction bases not matched to a gene: 7. CDR3 size: 14 residues. The germline V gene encodes CDR1 MNHEY and CDR2 SMNVEV (reference sequence). This CDR3 is CASSPQGEFYEQYF. In nucleotides, the CDR3 is TGTGCCAGCAGTCCCCAGGGGGAGTTCTACGAGCAGTACTTC.

This clone was seen once. The gene calls are TRBV29-1 and TRBJ2-7; 9 nucleotides align to TRBD2. The CDR3 consists of 12 residues. The germline V gene has CDR1 SQVTM and CDR2 ANQGSEA. V trimming: 8 bases; J trimming: 0 bases; junction bases outside the gene matches: 2. CDR3 sequence reads: CSWTSDSYEQYF. The DNA of the CDR3 is TGCAGCTGGACTAGCGACTCCTACGAGCAGTACTTC.

The chain couples TRBV7-2 to TRBJ2-7; 11 bases map to TRBD2. Germline CDR1 reads SGHTA; CDR2 reads FQGNSA. CDR3 size: 15 residues. J was trimmed by 3 bases and V by 5 bases; bases with no gene match: 6. CDR3 in amino acids: CASSGAGTSGYEQYF. The CDR3 bases are TGTGCCAGCAGCGGAGCCGGGACTAGCGGCTACGAGCAGTACTTC.